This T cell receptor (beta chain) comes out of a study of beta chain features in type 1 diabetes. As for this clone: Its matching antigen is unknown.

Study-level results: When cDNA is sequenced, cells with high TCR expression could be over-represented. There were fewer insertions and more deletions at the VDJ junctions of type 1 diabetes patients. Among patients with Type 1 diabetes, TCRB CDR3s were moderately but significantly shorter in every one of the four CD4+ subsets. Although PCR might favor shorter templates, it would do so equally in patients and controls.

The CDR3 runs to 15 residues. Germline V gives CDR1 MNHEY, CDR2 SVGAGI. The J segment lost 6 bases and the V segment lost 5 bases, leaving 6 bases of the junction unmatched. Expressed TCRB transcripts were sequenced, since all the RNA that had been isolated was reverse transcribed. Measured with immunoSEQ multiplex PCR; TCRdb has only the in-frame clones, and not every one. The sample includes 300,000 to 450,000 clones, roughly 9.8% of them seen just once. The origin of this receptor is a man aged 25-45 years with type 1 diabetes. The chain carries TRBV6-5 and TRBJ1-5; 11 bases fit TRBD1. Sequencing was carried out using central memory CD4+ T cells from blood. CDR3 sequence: CASSVGQGDGQPQHF. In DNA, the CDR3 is TGTGCCAGCAGTGTGGGACAGGGGGATGGTCAGCCCCAGCATTTT.